This T cell receptor beta chain was obtained from a study of long-term antiretroviral therapy in people with HIV. This clone was seen a single time. The antigen is unknown. Running of the v3.0 immunoSEQ assay took place at survey level. Assay: immunoSEQ multiplex PCR; the TCRdb copy retains only in-frame clones and omits some. The sample consists of fewer than 30,000 clones, about 79% of them appearing once. The study, taken as a whole, reports: HIV repertoires spanned narrower CDR3 length ranges than controls.

The CDR3 is 16 amino acids. Germline CDR1 reads LGHNA; CDR2 reads YSLEER. V gave up 2 bases and J gave up 6 bases; unmatched junction bases: 7. This receptor was taken from a man aged 30 to 39 with HIV. The chain joins TRBV4-3 to TRBJ2-3, with TRBD2 matching 11 bases. The input for sequencing was unsorted PBMCs, taken 0.7 years before starting antiretroviral therapy. The CDR3 spells CASSQLLAGGYDTQYF. The CDR3 nucleotides read TGCGCCAGCAGCCAACTCCTAGCGGGAGGATATGATACGCAGTATTTT.